These 28 T cell receptor beta chains were sequenced from one sample in a study of blood T cell repertoires in COVID-19. TCRdb's table, derived via immunoSEQ multiplex PCR, lists solely in-frame clones and lacks some. The sample lists about 260,000 clones; around 83% were seen once. Sequencing was done on a sample of peripheral blood. These receptors came from a man in his late teens or twenties with active or convalescent COVID-19.

The V and J genes are TRBV4-1 and TRBJ1-1; D gene unclear. The ends were cut back, 4 bases at V and 9 bases at J, with 18 bases in the middle. The CDR3 contains 14 residues. Per the germline V gene, CDR1 is MGHRA and CDR2 is YSYEKL. The CDR3, as DNA: TGCGCCAGCAGCCCTACCGATATGTCTCTAAAAGCTTTCTTT. Translated, it gives CASSPTDMSLKAFF.

The rearrangement joins TRBV6-6 to TRBJ2-5; the match to TRBD1 covers 12 bases. Germline CDR1 reads MNHNY; CDR2 reads SVGAGI (reference sequence). This CDR3 is built from 16 residues. With V trimmed by 6 bases and J by 5 bases, 10 bases remained unmatched. CDR3 coding DNA: TGTGCCAGCAGATCAGGGACAGGGGGCATATGGGAGACCCAGTACTTC. Translated, it gives CASRSGTGGIWETQYF.

The chain employs TRBV18 and TRBJ1-1, with 9 bases aligning to TRBD1. The J segment lost 1 base and the V segment lost 6 bases, leaving 3 bases of the junction unmatched. Germline CDR1 is KGHSH and CDR2 is LQKENI. The CDR3 sequence is 14 residues long. The CDR3 is CASSRGQGNTEAFF. The CDR3 DNA reads TGTGCCAGCTCGCGGGGACAGGGGAACACTGAAGCTTTCTTT.

CDR3 sequence (DNA): TGTGCCAGCTCAAGGGCGGGGGCGCGCACTGAAGCTTTCTTT. Translating it yields CASSRAGARTEAFF. The chain links TRBV16 to TRBJ1-1, with D perhaps matching TRBD1 (6 bases). There are 14 residues in the CDR3. Germline values: CDR1 KGHSY, CDR2 FQNENV. The V and J ends lost 8 bases and 4 bases respectively, with 17 bases between them.

CDR3 nucleotide sequence: TGTGCCAGCTCACAAAGGGACAGCGAAGCTTTCTTT. Protein sequence: CASSQRDSEAFF. The chain combines TRBV18 with TRBJ1-1, with 7 bases lining up with TRBD1. This CDR3 contains 12 residues. The junction had 4 bases not matched to a gene; V was cut back by 4 bases and J by 8 bases. The germline V gene has CDR1 KGHSH and CDR2 LQKENI.

The table lists this clone with a few counts. Here the CDR3 DNA reads TGTGCCAGCAGCCGGGTGTGGGATTCACCCCTCCACTTT. It translates to CASSRVWDSPLHF. The chain joins TRBV2 to TRBJ1-6; D is ambiguous. Germline values: CDR1 SNHLY, CDR2 FYNNEI. Trimming left V 6 bases short and J 8 bases short, with 11 bases between. This CDR3 has 13 residues.

The chain is built from TRBV6-5 and TRBJ2-1; D perhaps matches TRBD1 (6 bases). This CDR3 comprises 11 residues. V was trimmed by 2 bases and J by 11 bases, leaving 7 bases between them. Germline V gene lookup returns CDR1 MNHEY and CDR2 SVGAGI. CDR3 coding DNA: TGTGCCAGCAGTTACGGACAGCAGCAGTTCTTC. Its translation: CASSYGQQQFF.

This clone was seen a single time. The chain uses TRBV7-9 and TRBJ2-5; D is possibly TRBD1 (6 bases). Germline V gene lookup returns CDR1 SEHNR and CDR2 FQNEAQ (reference sequence). Trimming shortened V by 0 bases and J by 3 bases, and 11 bases separated the two germline ends. This CDR3 spans 15 amino acids. The CDR3 region has the DNA TGTGCCAGCAGCTTAGCCGGACAGCCTGAAGAGACCCAGTACTTC. Translation: CASSLAGQPEETQYF.

V is TRBV10-3 and J is TRBJ2-3, with TRBD1 identical over 7 bases. V trimming: 6 bases; J trimming: 2 bases; junction bases outside the gene matches: 5. From germline, CDR1 is ENHRY and CDR2 SYGVKD. The CDR3 runs to 14 residues. The DNA of the CDR3 is TGTGCCATCAGCGACAGGGATATCACAGATACGCAGTATTTT. Its protein product is CAISDRDITDTQYF.

CDR3 residues: CASSLQGASNTQYF. For the CDR3, the DNA is TGTGCCAGCAGCCTACAGGGGGCGTCGAATACGCAGTATTTT. The gene calls are TRBV7-2 and TRBJ2-3; TRBD1 matches 9 bases. This CDR3 is 14 amino acids long. V dropped 5 bases and J dropped 7; count of bases not matched to a gene: 7. Germline V lookup: CDR1 SGHTA, CDR2 FQGNSA.

This chain joins TRBV10-2 and TRBJ1-2; D is unresolved. V lost 7 bases and J 6 bases, leaving 15 bases between the germline ends. Germline values: CDR1 WSHSY, CDR2 SAAADI. CDR3 size: 13 residues. CDR3 nucleotides: TGCGCCAGCACGGACTCTTTTTCAAATGGCTACACCTTC. Translating gives CASTDSFSNGYTF.

The genes are TRBV6-5 and TRBJ2-7; the match to TRBD1 covers 10 bases. With 7 bases clipped from V and 1 base from J, the junction kept 4 bases outside the gene matches. The CDR3 is 14 amino acids. Germline values: CDR1 MNHEY, CDR2 SVGAGI. This CDR3 is CASIRTGGSYEQYF. The DNA for the CDR3 is TGTGCCAGCATCAGGACAGGGGGATCCTACGAGCAGTACTTC.

This rearrangement joins TRBV13 to TRBJ1-2; D unclear. The V and J ends lost 3 bases and 8 bases respectively, with 13 bases between them. The CDR3 length is 13 residues. CDR1 is PRHDT, CDR2 FYEKMQ, per germline (reference sequence). The CDR3 DNA is TGTGCCAGCAGCTTGGGCGAAGGTATCGGCTACACCTTC. It specifies CASSLGEGIGYTF. Variable domain in full (rest from reference TRBV13 and TRBJ1-2): AAGVIQSPRHLIKEKRETATLKCYPIPRHDTVYWYQQGPGQDPQFLISFYEKMQSDKGSIPDRFSAQQFSDYHSELNMSSLELGDSALYFCASSLGEGIGYTFGSGTRLTVV.

V gene TRBV19 combines with J gene TRBJ1-2, with 10 bases fitting TRBD1. CDR3 length equals 15 residues. Per germline, CDR1 LNHDA and CDR2 SQIVND (reference sequence). The ends lost 8 bases at V and 4 bases at J; junction bases unmatched: 10. CDR3 sequence reads: CASHGQGDTIYGYTF. For the CDR3, the DNA is TGTGCCAGTCATGGACAGGGGGATACGATCTATGGCTACACCTTC.

The genes are TRBV6-5 and TRBJ2-1, with 9 nucleotides matching TRBD1. Germline V gene lookup returns CDR1 MNHEY and CDR2 SVGAGI. This CDR3 is built from 15 residues. After removal of 8 bases from V and 3 bases from J, the junction contained 8 bases not matched to a gene. For the CDR3, the DNA is TGTGCCAGCCGATCTATGGGACAGGGCTACAATGAGCAGTTCTTC. It yields the protein CASRSMGQGYNEQFF.

This clone was recorded only once. This rearrangement joins TRBV7-8 to TRBJ2-7; 10 bases are a match to TRBD1. Trimming cost V 4 bases and J 5 bases; bases outside gene matches: 5. The CDR3 is 14 residues long. Germline CDR1 and CDR2: SGHVS and FQNEAQ. DNA of the CDR3: TGTGCCAGCAGCTGGGACAGGGGTATCGACGAGCAGTACTTC. It yields the protein CASSWDRGIDEQYF.

The table lists this clone with a count of one. The CDR3 sequence is CASSLSGDTEAFF. CDR3 bases: TGTGCCAGCAGTCTGTCAGGGGACACTGAAGCTTTCTTT. V usage is TRBV28 and J usage is TRBJ1-1, with a possible D match to TRBD1 (6 bases). Germline V gene data show CDR1 as MDHEN and CDR2 as SYDVKM. V gave up 5 bases and J gave up 3 bases, with 10 bases separating them. The CDR3 spans 13 residues.

A few counts support this clone. This chain joins TRBV6-1 and TRBJ2-1; tentatively, D is TRBD2 (6 bases). The CDR3 runs 14 residues. Germline lookup yields CDR1 MNHNS and CDR2 SASEGT. V was pared by 2 bases and J by 10 bases, with 15 bases between. The CDR3 sequence is CASSETGPGGEQFF. CDR3 nucleotides: TGTGCCAGCAGTGAAACGGGGCCAGGAGGGGAGCAGTTCTTC.

This clone was seen only once. The chain employs TRBV4-3 and TRBJ2-1; D might be TRBD2 (5 bases). The CDR3 contains 17 residues. V was clipped by 4 bases and J by 0 bases, with 16 bases between them. CDR1 is LGHNA, CDR2 YSLEER, per germline. The CDR3 sequence: CASSPGRTSDSYNEQFF. The CDR3 DNA follows: TGCGCCAGCAGCCCTGGGAGAACTAGTGACTCCTACAATGAGCAGTTCTTC.

Comments on this clone: One junction end does not reproduce the germline sequence, and a read error may be involved. V and J are TRBV19 and TRBJ2-1, with 9 positions matching TRBD1. The CDR3 length is 13 residues. Germline-derived CDR1 and CDR2 are LNHDA and SQIVND (reference sequence). For the CDR3, the DNA is TGTGCCAGTAGTAGCGGACAGGGGAAAAAGCATTTCTTC. It codes for CASSSGQGKKHFF. The complete variable domain, with remaining parts taken from reference TRBV19 and TRBJ2-1, reads DGGITQSPKYLFRKEGQNVTLSCEQNLNHDAMYWYRQDPGQGLRLIYYSQIVNDFQKGDIAEGYSVSREKKESFPLTVTSAQKNPTAFYLCASSSGQGKKHFFGPGTRLTVL.

This clone was found a few times. The chain employs TRBV7-8 and TRBJ2-7; tentatively, D is TRBD2 (5 bases). V lost 4 bases, J lost 4 bases, and 11 bases lay in between. CDR3 length: 13 amino acids. The germline V gene has CDR1 SGHVS and CDR2 FQNEAQ. The CDR3 region is CASSWKGDYEQYF. As DNA, the CDR3 is TGTGCCAGCAGCTGGAAGGGAGATTACGAGCAGTACTTC.

This chain's CDR3 is CATSDLKAKHPDGYTF. CDR3 DNA sequence: TGTGCCACCAGTGATTTAAAAGCGAAACACCCTGATGGCTACACCTTC. V and J are TRBV24-1 and TRBJ1-2; D unresolved. V was shortened by 1 base and J by 6 bases, with 17 bases between the two germline ends. The germline gives CDR1 KGHDR, CDR2 SFDVKD. This CDR3 spans 16 amino acids.

The chain employs TRBV2 and TRBJ2-2; D possibly corresponds to TRBD2 (7 bases). CDR1 is SNHLY and CDR2 is FYNNEI in the germline V gene. V lost 10 bases, J lost 5 bases, and 20 bases lay in between. The CDR3 totals 15 residues. The CDR3 sequence: CATSYREGSTGELFF. CDR3 nucleotides: TGTGCCACCTCCTACAGGGAGGGTTCGACCGGGGAGCTGTTTTTT.

This chain links TRBV9 with TRBJ1-6, with a tentative D call TRBD1 (6 bases). This CDR3 region has 15 residues. Germline CDR1 reads SGDLS; CDR2 reads YYNGEE. The ends were cut back, 2 bases at V and 7 bases at J, with 13 bases in the middle. The CDR3 is CASSVQPTGNSPLHF. DNA for the CDR3: TGTGCCAGCAGCGTGCAACCTACAGGGAATTCACCCCTCCACTTT.

V usage is TRBV9 and J usage is TRBJ1-2; no clear D gene. V was cut by 6 bases and J by 5 bases, with 17 bases left in between. This CDR3 region has 14 residues. CDR1 and CDR2 from the germline V gene are SGDLS and YYNGEE. In DNA form, the CDR3 reads TGTGCCAGCAACCTAGCAGGAGCCCCTTATGGCTACACCTTC. Encoded protein: CASNLAGAPYGYTF.

This chain links TRBV24-1 with TRBJ2-5; tentatively, D is TRBD2 (5 bases). Trimming took off 1 base at V and 5 bases at J, with 10 bases between the two ends. Per the germline V gene, CDR1 is KGHDR and CDR2 is SFDVKD. The CDR3 is made up of 14 amino acids. For the CDR3, the DNA is TGTGCCACCAGTGATTTTCGGGATGTGGAGACCCAGTACTTC. The encoded protein is CATSDFRDVETQYF.

V usage is TRBV6-5 and J usage is TRBJ2-7, with TRBD1 as a possible D gene (6 bases). The CDR3 extends over 14 amino acids. The V and J ends lost 6 bases and 3 bases respectively, with 15 bases between them. Per germline, CDR1 MNHEY and CDR2 SVGAGI. CDR3 in DNA: TGTGCCAGCAGCCCCGAGTCCAGGGGCTACGAGCAGTACTTC. This codes for CASSPESRGYEQYF.

The V call is TRBV5-1, the J call TRBJ2-5; 7 bases fit TRBD1. CDR1 is SGHRS, CDR2 YFSETQ, per germline. The CDR3 has 15 residues. The V and J ends lost 5 bases and 2 bases, in that order; junction bases with no gene match: 9. The CDR3, as DNA: TGCGCCAGCAGACAACCCCGGGACAGTCAAGAGACCCAGTACTTC. This translates into CASRQPRDSQETQYF.